This T cell receptor beta chain comes out of a study of blood T cell repertoires in COVID-19. Study-wide context: COVID-19 samples from acute and convalescent phases originated in the United States, Italy and Spain. T cells, B-cell-depleted T cells, or PBMCs provided the cDNA or gDNA that served as material.

Trimming removed 7 bases from V and 4 bases from J; junction bases left unmatched: 3. Germline V CDR1 and CDR2: MDHEN, SYDVKM. The CDR3 has 12 amino acids. A Seattle source enrolled patients during active infection and followed them longitudinally. Per the authors' pipeline: Counts of nucleated cells, estimated from reference gene primer amplification, were obtained. Sequencing used immunoSEQ multiplex PCR; TCRdb keeps in-frame clones, though not all of them. The DNA was the basis for D and trimming; V, J and clone size are from that table. The profile covers about 370,000 clones, with approximately 87% appearing a single time and more than 9% taken by the ten largest.

The genes are TRBV28 and TRBJ1-2; 7 bases are a match to TRBD1. The sequencing sample was made of peripheral blood. The clonotype was recovered from a woman in her twenties or thirties with COVID-19, enrolled during active disease. Here the CDR3 DNA reads TGTGCCAGCACGGGACAGCCCTATGGCTACACCTTC. Its translation: CASTGQPYGYTF.